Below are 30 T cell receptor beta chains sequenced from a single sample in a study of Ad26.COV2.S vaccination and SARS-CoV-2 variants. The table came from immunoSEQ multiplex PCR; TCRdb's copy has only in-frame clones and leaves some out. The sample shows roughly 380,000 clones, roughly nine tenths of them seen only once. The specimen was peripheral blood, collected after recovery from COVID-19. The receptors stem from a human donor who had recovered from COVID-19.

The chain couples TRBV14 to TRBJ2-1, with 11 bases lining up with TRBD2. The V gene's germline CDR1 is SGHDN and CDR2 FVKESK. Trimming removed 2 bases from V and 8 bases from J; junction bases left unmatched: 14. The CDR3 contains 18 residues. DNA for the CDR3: TGTGCCAGCAGCCAAAGACTAGCGGGGCTAGCAGATCACGATGAGCAGTTCTTC. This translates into CASSQRLAGLADHDEQFF.

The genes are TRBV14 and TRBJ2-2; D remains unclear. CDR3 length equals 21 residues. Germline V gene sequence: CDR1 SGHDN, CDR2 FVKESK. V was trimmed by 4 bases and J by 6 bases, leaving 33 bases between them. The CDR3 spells CASSPRSKGLYQELLAGELFF. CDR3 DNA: TGTGCCAGCAGCCCTAGATCCAAAGGGTTATATCAGGAATTACTTGCCGGGGAGCTGTTTTTT.

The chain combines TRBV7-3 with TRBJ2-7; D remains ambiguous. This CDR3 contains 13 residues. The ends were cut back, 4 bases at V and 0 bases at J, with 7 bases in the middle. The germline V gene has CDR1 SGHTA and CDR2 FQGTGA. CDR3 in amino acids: CASSSENSYEQYF. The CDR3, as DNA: TGTGCCAGCAGCTCCGAAAACTCCTACGAGCAGTACTTC.

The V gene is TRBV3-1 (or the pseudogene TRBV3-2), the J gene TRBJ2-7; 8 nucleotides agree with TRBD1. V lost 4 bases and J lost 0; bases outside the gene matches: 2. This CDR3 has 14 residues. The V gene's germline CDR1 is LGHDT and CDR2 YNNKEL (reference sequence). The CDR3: CASSLGQGSYEQYF. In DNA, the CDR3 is TGTGCCAGCAGCCTCGGACAGGGCTCCTACGAGCAGTACTTC.

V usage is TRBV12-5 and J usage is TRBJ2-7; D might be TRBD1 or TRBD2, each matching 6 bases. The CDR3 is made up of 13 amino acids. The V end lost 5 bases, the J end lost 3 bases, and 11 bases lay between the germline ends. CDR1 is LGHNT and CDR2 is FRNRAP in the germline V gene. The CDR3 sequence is CASGDGGHYEQYF. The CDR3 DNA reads TGTGCTAGTGGTGACGGGGGACACTACGAGCAGTACTTC.

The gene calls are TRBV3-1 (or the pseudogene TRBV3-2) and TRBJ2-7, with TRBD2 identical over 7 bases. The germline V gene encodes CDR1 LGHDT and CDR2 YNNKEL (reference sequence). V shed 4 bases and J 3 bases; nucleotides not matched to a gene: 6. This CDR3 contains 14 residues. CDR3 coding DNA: TGTGCCAGCAGCCCCGGGACTACTCTCTACGAGCAGTACTTC. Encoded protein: CASSPGTTLYEQYF.

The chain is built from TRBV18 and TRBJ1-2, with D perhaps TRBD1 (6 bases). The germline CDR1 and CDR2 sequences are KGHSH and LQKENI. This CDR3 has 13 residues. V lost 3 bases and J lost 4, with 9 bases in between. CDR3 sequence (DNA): TGTGCCAGCTCACCGGACAGCTCCTATGGCTACACCTTC. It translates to CASSPDSSYGYTF.

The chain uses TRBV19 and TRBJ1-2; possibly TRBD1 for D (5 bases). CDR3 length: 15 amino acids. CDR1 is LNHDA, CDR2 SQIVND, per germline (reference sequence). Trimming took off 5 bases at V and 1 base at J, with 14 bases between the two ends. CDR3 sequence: CASSHRQNINYGYTF. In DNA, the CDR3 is TGTGCCAGTAGTCACAGACAGAATATTAACTATGGCTACACCTTC.

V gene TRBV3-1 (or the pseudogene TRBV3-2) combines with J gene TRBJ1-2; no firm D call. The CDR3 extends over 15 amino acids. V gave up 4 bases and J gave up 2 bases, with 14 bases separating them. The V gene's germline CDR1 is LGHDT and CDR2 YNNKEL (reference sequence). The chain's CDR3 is CASSPLSHINYGYTF. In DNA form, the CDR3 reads TGTGCCAGCAGCCCGCTTTCTCATATAAACTATGGCTACACCTTC.

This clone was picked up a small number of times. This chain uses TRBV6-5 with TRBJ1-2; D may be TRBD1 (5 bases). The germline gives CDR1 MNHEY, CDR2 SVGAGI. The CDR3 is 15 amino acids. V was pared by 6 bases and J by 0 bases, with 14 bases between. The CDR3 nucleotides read TGTGCCAGCAGCATCTACAGGCTACCTAACTATGGCTACACCTTC. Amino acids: CASSIYRLPNYGYTF.

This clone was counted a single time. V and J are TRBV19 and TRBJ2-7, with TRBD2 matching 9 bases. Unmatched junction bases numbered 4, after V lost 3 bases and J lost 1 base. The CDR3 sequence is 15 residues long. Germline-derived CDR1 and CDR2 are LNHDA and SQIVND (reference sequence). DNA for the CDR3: TGTGCCAGTAGTATCGCGGGGGGGACTTCCTACGAGCAGTACTTC. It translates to CASSIAGGTSYEQYF.

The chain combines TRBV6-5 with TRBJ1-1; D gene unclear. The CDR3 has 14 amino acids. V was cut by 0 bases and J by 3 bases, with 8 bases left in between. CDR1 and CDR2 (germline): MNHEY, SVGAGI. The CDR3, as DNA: TGTGCCAGCAGTTACTCGAACACCTACACTGAAGCTTTCTTT. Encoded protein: CASSYSNTYTEAFF.

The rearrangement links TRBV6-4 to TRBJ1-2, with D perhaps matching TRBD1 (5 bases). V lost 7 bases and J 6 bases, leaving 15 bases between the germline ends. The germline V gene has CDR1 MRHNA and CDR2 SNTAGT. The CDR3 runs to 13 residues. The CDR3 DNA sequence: TGTGCCAGCATTCCGACAGAGGGGCATGGCTACACCTTC. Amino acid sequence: CASIPTEGHGYTF.

In nucleotides, the CDR3 is TGCGCCAGCAGCCAAGATTCTGCTTCCTATAATTCACCCCTCCACTTT. It yields the protein CASSQDSASYNSPLHF. The chain employs TRBV4-1 and TRBJ1-6; D unclear. Germline V gene lookup returns CDR1 MGHRA and CDR2 YSYEKL. With 0 bases removed from V and 1 base from J, the gap between germline ends came to 7 bases. CDR3 length: 16 amino acids.

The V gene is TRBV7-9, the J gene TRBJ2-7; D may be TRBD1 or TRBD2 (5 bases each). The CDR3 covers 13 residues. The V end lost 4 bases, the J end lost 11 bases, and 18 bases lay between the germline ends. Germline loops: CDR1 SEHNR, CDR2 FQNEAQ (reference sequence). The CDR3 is CASSSIRDPEEYF. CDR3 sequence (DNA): TGTGCCAGCAGCTCCATCCGGGACCCTGAAGAGTACTTC.

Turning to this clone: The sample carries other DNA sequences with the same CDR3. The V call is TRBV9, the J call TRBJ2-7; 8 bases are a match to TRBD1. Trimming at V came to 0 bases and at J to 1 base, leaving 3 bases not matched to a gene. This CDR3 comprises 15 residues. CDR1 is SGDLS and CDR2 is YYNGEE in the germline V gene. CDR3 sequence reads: CASSVGTGSSYEQYF. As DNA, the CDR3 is TGTGCCAGCAGCGTAGGGACAGGGTCATCCTACGAGCAGTACTTC.

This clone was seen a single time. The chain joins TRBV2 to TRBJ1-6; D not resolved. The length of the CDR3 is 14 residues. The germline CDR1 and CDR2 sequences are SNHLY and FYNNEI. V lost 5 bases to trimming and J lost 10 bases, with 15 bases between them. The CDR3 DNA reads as TGTGCCAGCAGTTTGGAGGGCCGTATGTCACCCCTCCACTTT. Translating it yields CASSLEGRMSPLHF.

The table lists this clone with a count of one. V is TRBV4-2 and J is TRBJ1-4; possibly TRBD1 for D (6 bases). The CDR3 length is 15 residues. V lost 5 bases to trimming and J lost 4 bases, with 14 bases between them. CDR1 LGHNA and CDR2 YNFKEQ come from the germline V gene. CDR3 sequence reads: CASSEAGAGNEKLFF. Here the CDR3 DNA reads TGTGCCAGCAGCGAAGCGGGGGCTGGTAATGAAAAACTGTTTTTT.

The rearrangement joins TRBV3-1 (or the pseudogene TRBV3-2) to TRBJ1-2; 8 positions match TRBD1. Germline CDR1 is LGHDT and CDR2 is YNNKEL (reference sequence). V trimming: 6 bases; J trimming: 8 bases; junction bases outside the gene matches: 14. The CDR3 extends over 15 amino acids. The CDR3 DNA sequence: TGTGCCAGCAGTCGAGGACAGGGCGGGACGCAAGGCTACACCTTC. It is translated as CASSRGQGGTQGYTF.

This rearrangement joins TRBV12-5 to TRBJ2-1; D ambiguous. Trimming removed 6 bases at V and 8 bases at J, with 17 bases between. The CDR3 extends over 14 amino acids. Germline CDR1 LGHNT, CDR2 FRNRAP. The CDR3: CASGPPGMGDEQFF. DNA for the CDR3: TGTGCTAGTGGCCCCCCTGGTATGGGTGATGAGCAGTTCTTC. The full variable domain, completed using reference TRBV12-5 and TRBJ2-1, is DARVTQTPRHKVTEMGQEVTMRCQPILGHNTVFWYRQTMMQGLELLAYFRNRAPLDDSGMPKDRFSAEMPDATLATLKIQPSEPRDSAVYFCASGPPGMGDEQFFGPGTRLTVL.

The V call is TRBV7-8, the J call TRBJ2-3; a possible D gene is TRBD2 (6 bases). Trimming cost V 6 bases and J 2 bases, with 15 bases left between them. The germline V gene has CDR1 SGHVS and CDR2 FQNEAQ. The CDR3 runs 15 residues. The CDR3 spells CASRRDWTPTDTQYF. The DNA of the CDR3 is TGTGCCAGCAGAAGGGACTGGACGCCCACAGATACGCAGTATTTT.

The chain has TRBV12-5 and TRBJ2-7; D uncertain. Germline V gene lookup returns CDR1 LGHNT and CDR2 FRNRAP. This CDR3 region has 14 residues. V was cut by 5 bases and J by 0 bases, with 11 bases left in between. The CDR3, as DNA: TGTGCTAGTGGTGTTGGGCAGATCTCCTACGAGCAGTACTTC. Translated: CASGVGQISYEQYF.

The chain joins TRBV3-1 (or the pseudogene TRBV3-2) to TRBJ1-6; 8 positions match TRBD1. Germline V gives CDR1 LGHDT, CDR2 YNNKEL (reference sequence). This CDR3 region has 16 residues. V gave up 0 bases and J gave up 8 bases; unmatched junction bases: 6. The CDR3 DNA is TGTGCCAGCAGCCAAGATCTCCAGGGGGCTTATTCACCCCTCCACTTT. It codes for CASSQDLQGAYSPLHF.

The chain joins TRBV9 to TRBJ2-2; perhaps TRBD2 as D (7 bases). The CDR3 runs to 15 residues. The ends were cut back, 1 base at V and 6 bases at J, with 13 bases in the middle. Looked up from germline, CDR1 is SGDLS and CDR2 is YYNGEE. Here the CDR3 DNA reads TGTGCCAGCAGCGTAAGGTGGGGGGGCGCCGGGGAGCTGTTTTTT. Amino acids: CASSVRWGGAGELFF. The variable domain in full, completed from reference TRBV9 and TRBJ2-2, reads DSGVTQTPKHLITATGQRVTLRCSPRSGDLSVYWYQQSLDQGLQFLIQYYNGEERAKGNILERFSAQQFPDLHSELNLSSLELGDSALYFCASSVRWGGAGELFFGEGSRLTVL.

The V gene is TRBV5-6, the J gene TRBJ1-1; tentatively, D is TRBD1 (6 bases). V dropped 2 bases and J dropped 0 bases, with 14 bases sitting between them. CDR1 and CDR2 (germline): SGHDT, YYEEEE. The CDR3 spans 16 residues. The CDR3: CASSFWSGTLNTEAFF. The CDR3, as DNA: TGTGCCAGCAGCTTTTGGTCCGGGACACTGAACACTGAAGCTTTCTTT.

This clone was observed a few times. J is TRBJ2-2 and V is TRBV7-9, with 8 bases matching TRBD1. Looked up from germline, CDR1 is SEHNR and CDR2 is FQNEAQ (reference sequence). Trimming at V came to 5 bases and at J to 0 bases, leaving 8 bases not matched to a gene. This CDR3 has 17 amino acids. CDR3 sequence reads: CASSPGDRPANTGELFF. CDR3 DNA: TGTGCCAGCAGCCCCGGGGACAGGCCAGCGAACACCGGGGAGCTGTTTTTT.

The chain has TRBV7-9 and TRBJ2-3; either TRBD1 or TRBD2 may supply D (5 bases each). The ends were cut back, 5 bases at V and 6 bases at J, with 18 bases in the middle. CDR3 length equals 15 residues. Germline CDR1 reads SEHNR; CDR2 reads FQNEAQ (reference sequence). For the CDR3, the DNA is TGTGCCAGCAGCCCCGGGACGCTTAACAGGGATACGCAGTATTTT. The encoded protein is CASSPGTLNRDTQYF.

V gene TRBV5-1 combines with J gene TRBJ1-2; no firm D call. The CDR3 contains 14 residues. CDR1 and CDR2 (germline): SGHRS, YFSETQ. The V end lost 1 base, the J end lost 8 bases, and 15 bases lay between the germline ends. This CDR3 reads CASSLSGASSGYTF. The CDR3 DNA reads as TGCGCCAGCAGCTTGTCGGGCGCTTCTAGCGGCTACACCTTC. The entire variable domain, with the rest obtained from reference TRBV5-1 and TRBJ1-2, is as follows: KAGVTQTPRYLIKTRGQQVTLSCSPISGHRSVSWYQQTPGQGLQFLFEYFSETQRNKGNFPGRFSGRQFSNSRSEMNVSTLELGDSALYLCASSLSGASSGYTFGSGTRLTVV.

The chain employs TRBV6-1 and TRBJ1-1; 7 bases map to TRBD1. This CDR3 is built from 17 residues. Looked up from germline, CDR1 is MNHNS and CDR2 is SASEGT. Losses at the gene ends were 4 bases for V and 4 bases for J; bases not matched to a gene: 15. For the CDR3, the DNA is TGTGCCAGCAGTGCACCGGGACAGAGGTCGGTGGTCACTGAAGCTTTCTTT. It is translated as CASSAPGQRSVVTEAFF.

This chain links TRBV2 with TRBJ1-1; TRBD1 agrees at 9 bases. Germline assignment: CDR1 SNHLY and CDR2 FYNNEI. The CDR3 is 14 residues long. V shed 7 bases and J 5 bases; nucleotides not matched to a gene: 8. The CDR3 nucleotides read TGTGCCAGCAATAGCCGGGACAGGGCGACTGAAGCTTTCTTT. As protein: CASNSRDRATEAFF.